This T cell receptor beta chain was identified in a study of blood T cell repertoires in COVID-19. Whole-study context: Both acute and convalescent COVID-19 samples were obtained from the United States, Italy and Spain.

The J segment lost 0 bases and the V segment lost 6 bases, leaving 5 bases of the junction unmatched. The CDR3 length is 15 residues. The germline V gene has CDR1 MRHNA and CDR2 SNTAGT. Per the original methods: Amplification from reference gene primers served as the basis for estimated nucleated cell counts. Produced via immunoSEQ multiplex PCR; TCRdb's table is partial and in-frame only. The DNA was the basis for D and trimming; V, J and clone size are from that table. The sample consists of 85,000 to 100,000 clones, more than 70% of them appearing once. The sequence derives from a woman in her sixties in a cohort sampled during active or convalescent COVID-19. The chain employs TRBV6-4 and TRBJ2-3; 8 bases agree with TRBD1. The source material was peripheral blood. CDR3 region: CASSRTGSSTDTQYF. The CDR3 region has the DNA TGTGCCAGCAGCAGGACAGGGTCCAGCACAGATACGCAGTATTTT.